One sample yielded the 29 T cell receptor beta chains listed below, sequenced in a study of blood T cell repertoires in COVID-19. TCRdb's table, derived via immunoSEQ multiplex PCR, lists solely in-frame clones and lacks some. The profile covers 210,000 or so clones, with 65% to 85% appearing a single time and about 4% taken by the ten largest. Material for sequencing was PBMCs or T cells enriched from blood (not recorded which). These TCRs come from a man aged 25-45 years with acute COVID-19.

The chain is built from TRBV5-1 and TRBJ2-1; D might be TRBD2 (6 bases). This CDR3 has 15 amino acids. CDR1 is SGHRS, CDR2 YFSETQ, per germline. The V end was cut by 2 bases, the J end by 6 bases, with 15 bases between. The DNA of the CDR3 is TGCGCCAGCAGCTTCCGGGACTTAACCCTCAATGAGCAGTTCTTC. Protein sequence: CASSFRDLTLNEQFF.

Points on this clone: This sample also contains other DNA sequences that code for the same CDR3. The chain joins TRBV6-5 to TRBJ1-2; 10 positions agree with TRBD1. Per the germline V gene, CDR1 is MNHEY and CDR2 is SVGAGI. Trimming took 5 bases from V and 5 from J; bases not matched to a gene: 2. The CDR3 runs to 13 residues. The CDR3 nucleotides read TGTGCCAGCAGTCGGGACAGGGGTTATGGCTACACCTTC. Translated, it gives CASSRDRGYGYTF.

This clone has just one count. CDR3 DNA: TGTGCCAGCAGGACTATGGGACAGGGAGTCAATGAGCAGTTCTTC. It yields the protein CASRTMGQGVNEQFF. This chain connects TRBV6-5 to TRBJ2-1, with 9 bases that match TRBD1. The CDR3 length is 15 residues. The trim removed 6 bases at V and 6 bases at J, leaving 9 bases unmatched. Germline V gives CDR1 MNHEY, CDR2 SVGAGI.

A single count supports this clone. The chain couples TRBV19 to TRBJ1-2; D is ambiguous. V gave up 6 bases and J gave up 9 bases, with 20 bases separating them. The CDR3 runs 14 residues. The germline gives CDR1 LNHDA, CDR2 SQIVND (reference sequence). The CDR3 coding sequence is TGTGCCAGTAGAAGAGAGGGTAGGGAGTATAGCTACACCTTC. The encoded protein is CASRREGREYSYTF.

CDR3 sequence (DNA): TGTGCCAGCAGCCGGGAGAACACAGAAAAACTGTTTTTT. It translates to CASSRENTEKLFF. The chain recombines TRBV4-2 with TRBJ1-4; no clear D gene. CDR1 is LGHNA, CDR2 YNFKEQ, per germline. This CDR3 is built from 13 residues. Trimming pared 4 bases from V and 8 bases from J, leaving 11 bases between.

This clone showed up just once. The rearrangement joins TRBV19 to TRBJ2-6, with unresolved D. The germline gives CDR1 LNHDA, CDR2 SQIVND (reference sequence). V was trimmed by 1 base and J by 0 bases, leaving 4 bases between them. The CDR3 totals 15 residues. Written as DNA, the CDR3 is TGTGCCAGTAGTATAGGGAGCTCTGGGGCCAACGTCCTGACTTTC. It is translated as CASSIGSSGANVLTF. Variable domain in full (rest from reference TRBV19 and TRBJ2-6): DGGITQSPKYLFRKEGQNVTLSCEQNLNHDAMYWYRQDPGQGLRLIYYSQIVNDFQKGDIAEGYSVSREKKESFPLTVTSAQKNPTAFYLCASSIGSSGANVLTFGAGSRLTVL.

This chain links TRBV2 with TRBJ1-3, with D possibly TRBD1 on 5 matching bases. The length of the CDR3 is 16 residues. CDR1 is SNHLY, CDR2 FYNNEI, per germline. Trimming cost V 4 bases and J 2 bases, with 15 bases left between them. In DNA form, the CDR3 reads TGTGCCAGCAGTGTAAGCCCTCAGGGAACTGGAAACACCATATATTTT. Protein: CASSVSPQGTGNTIYF.

The genes are TRBV7-9 and TRBJ1-2; D remains unclear. Looked up from germline, CDR1 is SEHNR and CDR2 is FQNEAQ (reference sequence). Trimming removed 2 bases from V and 6 bases from J, with 13 bases in between. The CDR3 runs 14 residues. This CDR3 is CASSLTKAGNGYTF. As DNA, the CDR3 is TGTGCCAGCAGCTTAACCAAGGCGGGGAATGGCTACACCTTC.

The J gene is TRBJ2-2, the V gene TRBV7-3; D not certain. Between the trimmed V and J ends, which lost 1 base and 4 bases, there was a span of 10 bases. In germline, CDR1 is SGHTA, CDR2 FQGTGA. The CDR3 runs to 15 residues. The CDR3 sequence: CASSLMSSSTGELFF. CDR3 in DNA: TGTGCCAGCAGCTTAATGTCTAGTTCCACCGGGGAGCTGTTTTTT.

In nucleotides, the CDR3 is TGTGCCAGCAGCCTATACTTCCGGGGAGGAGTGAAGAGCAATCAGCCCCAGCATTTT. It encodes CASSLYFRGGVKSNQPQHF. The V call is TRBV7-2, the J call TRBJ1-5; the D is unclear. The length of the CDR3 is 19 residues. Trimming took off 5 bases at V and 1 base at J, with 24 bases between the two ends. Germline V gene data show CDR1 as SGHTA and CDR2 as FQGNSA.

The table lists this clone with a few counts. V gene TRBV6-4 combines with J gene TRBJ2-5; D unresolved. V dropped 5 bases and J dropped 1 base, with 8 bases sitting between them. This CDR3 region has 13 residues. The germline V gene encodes CDR1 MRHNA and CDR2 SNTAGT. CDR3 in DNA: TGTGCCAGCAGTCCCTCTAGCCAAGAGACCCAGTACTTC. It translates to CASSPSSQETQYF.

This chain links TRBV9 with TRBJ1-2; TRBD1 matches at 7 bases. The CDR3 runs to 19 residues. Per the germline V gene, CDR1 is SGDLS and CDR2 is YYNGEE. With 9 bases clipped from V and 4 bases from J, the junction kept 27 bases outside the gene matches. In nucleotides, the CDR3 is TGTGCCACCTACAGACATGATAGGGGGCAGGGAAGGTCCCTCTATGGCTACACCTTC. This codes for CATYRHDRGQGRSLYGYTF.

This clone has a handful of counts. The V call is TRBV2, the J call TRBJ2-7; 7 bases fit TRBD1. Germline-derived CDR1 and CDR2 are SNHLY and FYNNEI. Unmatched junction bases numbered 8, after V lost 10 bases and J lost 2 bases. This CDR3 region has 13 residues. CDR3 in DNA: TGTGCCACGAACCAACAGGGGACCTACGAGCAGTACTTC. Amino acid sequence: CATNQQGTYEQYF.

This clone has just a few counts. The chain recombines TRBV2 with TRBJ2-1, with 10 bases fitting TRBD2. Unmatched junction bases numbered 0, after V lost 7 bases and J lost 6 bases. This CDR3 is 12 amino acids long. CDR1 and CDR2 from the germline V gene are SNHLY and FYNNEI. This CDR3 reads CASKREGNEQFF. For the CDR3, the DNA is TGTGCCAGCAAGCGGGAGGGCAATGAGCAGTTCTTC.

The chain employs TRBV25-1 and TRBJ1-4, with TRBD1 as a possible D gene (6 bases). Germline V gives CDR1 MGHDK, CDR2 SYGVNS. This CDR3 is 16 amino acids long. The V end was cut by 4 bases, the J end by 0 bases, with 12 bases between. The CDR3 spells CASSAGGSATNEKLFF. DNA for the CDR3: TGTGCCAGCAGTGCGGGGGGCTCTGCAACTAATGAAAAACTGTTTTTT.

This clone has more than one count but fewer than ten. The chain joins TRBV27 to TRBJ1-2; 10 bases map to TRBD1. The germline gives CDR1 MNHEY, CDR2 SMNVEV (reference sequence). V lost 2 bases, J lost 3 bases, and 3 bases stayed unmatched. This CDR3 is 15 amino acids long. The CDR3 spells CASSLLGTGDYGYTF. The CDR3 DNA reads TGTGCCAGCAGTTTACTCGGGACAGGGGACTATGGCTACACCTTC.

J is TRBJ2-5 and V is TRBV5-1; 10 positions match TRBD2. This CDR3 is built from 14 residues. Germline V lookup: CDR1 SGHRS, CDR2 YFSETQ. J lost 1 base, V lost 7 bases, and 4 bases had no gene match. In nucleotides, the CDR3 is TGCGCCAGCGGACGGACTAGCGGCCAAGAGACCCAGTACTTC. Protein: CASGRTSGQETQYF.

This clone was recorded only once. The chain links TRBV29-1 to TRBJ1-1; 9 bases map to TRBD1. CDR3 size: 13 residues. The ends lost 5 bases at V and 6 bases at J; junction bases unmatched: 7. Germline-derived CDR1 and CDR2 are SQVTM and ANQGSEA. CDR3 nucleotides: TGCAGCGTTCGACAAACAGGGGGCGCTGAAGCTTTCTTT. Amino acid sequence: CSVRQTGGAEAFF.

J is TRBJ2-5 and V is TRBV6-5, with 9 positions matching TRBD2. CDR3 length equals 13 residues. V lost 4 bases to trimming and J lost 5 bases; unmatched junction nucleotides: 2. Germline V gene lookup returns CDR1 MNHEY and CDR2 SVGAGI. CDR3 sequence reads: CASSSSGVETQYF. The CDR3 DNA is TGTGCCAGCAGTTCTAGCGGGGTTGAGACCCAGTACTTC.

The chain carries TRBV9 and TRBJ1-5; D is possibly TRBD1 (6 bases). This CDR3 contains 15 residues. Germline-derived CDR1 and CDR2 are SGDLS and YYNGEE. The germline V and J ends were trimmed by 7 bases and 3 bases, with 17 bases remaining between them. CDR3 in amino acids: CASGPRQDPNQPQHF. The CDR3, as DNA: TGTGCCAGCGGGCCGAGACAGGACCCCAATCAGCCCCAGCATTTT.

This clone appeared a few times. V and J are TRBV6-5 and TRBJ2-7, with a weak D call TRBD2 (6 bases). V lost 5 bases, J lost 7 bases, and 18 bases lay in between. Germline CDR1 and CDR2: MNHEY and SVGAGI. This CDR3 contains 14 residues. CDR3 protein: CASSHGTFLGEQYF. The CDR3 nucleotides read TGTGCCAGCAGTCACGGGACTTTTTTGGGTGAGCAGTACTTC.

The V gene is TRBV25-1, the J gene TRBJ2-7, with D maybe TRBD2 (5 bases). The ends were cut back, 2 bases at V and 6 bases at J, with 17 bases in the middle. From germline, CDR1 is MGHDK and CDR2 SYGVNS. The length of the CDR3 is 15 residues. Here the CDR3 reads CASSETLALVAEQYF. The CDR3 DNA reads as TGTGCCAGCAGTGAAACGCTAGCCCTGGTTGCCGAGCAGTACTTC.

The rearrangement uses TRBV4-2 and TRBJ2-2; D is unclear. This CDR3 region has 13 residues. Germline-derived CDR1 and CDR2 are LGHNA and YNFKEQ. V shed 4 bases and J shed 7 bases, with 10 bases lying between them. The CDR3 coding sequence is TGTGCCAGCAGCCGCGAACCGTTCGGGGAGCTGTTTTTT. This sequence encodes CASSREPFGELFF.

This clone was observed once. This sample includes further DNA sequences coding for the same CDR3. The chain links TRBV12-3 or TRBV12-4 to TRBJ1-1, with D perhaps matching TRBD1 (5 bases). V lost 2 bases to trimming and J lost 4 bases, with 5 bases between them. The CDR3 contains 12 residues. The CDR3 nucleotides read TGTGCCAGCAGTTTAAGGGGCACTGAAGCTTTCTTT. It is translated as CASSLRGTEAFF.

The V and J genes are TRBV11-2 and TRBJ1-1; D perhaps matches TRBD1 (5 bases). V dropped 1 base and J dropped 1 base, with 10 bases sitting between them. CDR1 SGHAT and CDR2 FQNNGV come from the germline V gene. The CDR3 totals 15 residues. DNA for the CDR3: TGTGCCAGCAGCTTAGGGAGCGGGGCGAACACTGAAGCTTTCTTT. It codes for CASSLGSGANTEAFF.

The rearrangement uses TRBV24-1 and TRBJ2-2; no reliable D call. The germline gives CDR1 KGHDR, CDR2 SFDVKD. V shed 9 bases and J shed 1 base, with 5 bases lying between them. The CDR3 is 12 residues long. Here the CDR3 reads CATGGNTGELFF. The CDR3 DNA reads TGTGCCACCGGCGGGAACACCGGGGAGCTGTTTTTT.

In this sample, this clone turned up once. The chain couples TRBV28 to TRBJ1-5, with D possibly matching TRBD1 (5 bases). V gave up 6 bases and J gave up 8 bases, with 20 bases separating them. This CDR3 is 15 amino acids long. Germline-derived CDR1 and CDR2 are MDHEN and SYDVKM. CDR3 amino acids: CASSPSGGVREPQHF. CDR3 bases: TGTGCCAGCAGCCCTTCGGGGGGGGTACGGGAGCCCCAGCATTTT.

The chain employs TRBV19 and TRBJ2-5; D is unresolved. The V and J ends lost 4 bases and 0 bases respectively, with 6 bases between them. Germline V gives CDR1 LNHDA, CDR2 SQIVND (reference sequence). The CDR3 has 13 residues. CDR3 in amino acids: CASSTMYQETQYF. The CDR3 coding sequence is TGTGCCAGTAGTACCATGTACCAAGAGACCCAGTACTTC.

The J gene is TRBJ1-2, the V gene TRBV3-1 (or the pseudogene TRBV3-2); D gene unclear. This CDR3 contains 15 residues. Trimming pared 0 bases from V and 4 bases from J, leaving 12 bases between. In germline, CDR1 is LGHDT, CDR2 YNNKEL (reference sequence). The CDR3 sequence: CASSQERPVIYGYTF. CDR3 bases: TGTGCCAGCAGCCAAGAGCGGCCCGTGATCTATGGCTACACCTTC.